What follows describes a single T cell receptor beta chain. The V end was cut by 6 bases, the J end by 0 bases, with 12 bases between. The germline V gene has CDR1 SGHNT and CDR2 YYREEE (reference sequence). The CDR3 is 14 residues long. This specimen comes from a study of shared clonotypes between healthy human individuals. Assay: immunoSEQ multiplex PCR; the TCRdb copy retains only in-frame clones and omits some. Among approximately 460,000 clones listed, approximately 71% were seen once. Sequencing was carried out using PBMCs. This chain uses TRBV5-4 with TRBJ1-2; no clear D. The clonotype comes from a woman aged 40-49 years in good health. Some clones in this sample may be carry-over from other donors' samples. The CDR3 protein is CASTMMLSNYGYTF. In nucleotides, the CDR3 is TGTGCCAGCACTATGATGCTATCTAACTATGGCTACACCTTC.